The sequence of this TCR beta chain was determined in a study of cytotoxic CD8 clonotypes in ibrutinib-treated CLL. Study context: For this cohort, patients were ten to eleven relapsed/refractory and over 14 treatment-naive, while some 18 were IGHV unmutated. Whole-study results and caveats: Clonality rose at ibrutinib response and fell back toward baseline at progression.

This CDR3 region has 15 residues. Deletions cut 5 bases from V and 6 bases from J, with 17 bases between. The germline V gene has CDR1 SEHNR and CDR2 FQNEAQ (reference sequence). This clone occurred once. The antigen is not known. Depths of 1 in 200,000 to 1 in 1 million T cells were the sequencing target. Libraries were prepared by immunoSEQ multiplex PCR; TCRdb keeps only in-frame clonotypes and omits some of them. The sample has 55,000 to 85,000 clones, over 75% seen once; the top ten hold just over 3%. The chain is built from TRBV7-9 and TRBJ1-5; maybe TRBD1 (6 bases). The input for sequencing was PBMCs, taken after 12 months of ibrutinib treatment. The TCR originated in a human donor with chronic lymphocytic leukemia. The CDR3 sequence is CASSPISGAGQPQHF. The CDR3 DNA is TGTGCCAGCAGCCCAATTTCGGGGGCCGGTCAGCCCCAGCATTTT.